This T cell receptor (beta chain) was sequenced for a study of blood T cell repertoires in COVID-19. V gave up 4 bases and J gave up 1 base; unmatched junction bases: 13. There are 17 residues in the CDR3. Per the germline V gene, CDR1 is SGHNT and CDR2 is YYREEE (reference sequence). Authors' processing steps: Reference gene primer amplification gave estimated nucleated cell counts. Assay used: immunoSEQ multiplex PCR; TCRdb lists only in-frame clones, some missing. V and J calls and clone size are as listed in that table; D and trimming were resolved from the DNA. The data contain approximately 140,000 clones, roughly 90% of them singletons.

The TCR originated in a human donor with COVID-19, enrolled during active disease. The donor label of this sample is uncertain. Material: peripheral blood. The chain uses TRBV5-4 and TRBJ1-1, with 7 positions matching TRBD1. The CDR3 loop is CASSDGGQILGNTEAFF. The CDR3 region has the DNA TGTGCCAGCAGCGATGGGGGACAGATTCTTGGGAACACTGAAGCTTTCTTT.